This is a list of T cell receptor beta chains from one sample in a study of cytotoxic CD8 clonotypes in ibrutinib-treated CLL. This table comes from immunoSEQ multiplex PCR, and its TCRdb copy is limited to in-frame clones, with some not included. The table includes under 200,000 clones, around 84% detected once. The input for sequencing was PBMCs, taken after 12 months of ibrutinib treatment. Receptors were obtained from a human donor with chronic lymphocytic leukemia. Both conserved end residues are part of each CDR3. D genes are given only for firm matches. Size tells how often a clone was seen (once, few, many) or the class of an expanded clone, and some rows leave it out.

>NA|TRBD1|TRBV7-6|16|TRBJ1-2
CASSARTGGAGYGYTF
TGTGCCAGCAGCGCGCGGACAGGGGGCGCTGGCTATGGCTACACCTTC
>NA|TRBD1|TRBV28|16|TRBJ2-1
CASSLVSWTGGYEQFF
TGTGCCAGCAGTTTAGTGTCATGGACAGGGGGCTATGAGCAGTTCTTC
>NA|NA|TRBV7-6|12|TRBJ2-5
CASSPTRETQYF
TGTGCCAGCAGCCCTACCAGGGAGACCCAGTACTTC
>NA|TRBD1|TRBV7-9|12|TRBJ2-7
CASSLTGDEQYF
TGTGCCAGCAGCCTTACAGGGGACGAGCAGTACTTC
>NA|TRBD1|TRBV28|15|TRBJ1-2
CASSPTDRGVYGYTF
TGTGCCAGCAGTCCAACAGACAGGGGGGTCTATGGCTACACCTTC
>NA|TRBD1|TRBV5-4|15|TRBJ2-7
CASSSGTGAIYEQYF
TGTGCCAGCAGCTCGGGGACAGGGGCTATCTACGAGCAGTACTTC
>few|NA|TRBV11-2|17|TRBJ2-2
CASSLAQGLEGTGELFF
TGTGCCAGCAGCTTAGCCCAGGGCCTAGAGGGGACCGGGGAGCTGTTTTTT
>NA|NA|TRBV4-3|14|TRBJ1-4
CASSGGRINEKLFF
TGCGCCAGCAGCGGGGGACGGATAAATGAAAAACTGTTTTTT
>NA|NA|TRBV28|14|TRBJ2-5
CASSLTGNQETQYF
TGTGCCAGCAGCCTGACCGGGAACCAAGAGACCCAGTACTTC
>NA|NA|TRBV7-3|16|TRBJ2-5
CASSSSGTLTRETQYF
TGTGCCAGCAGCTCGTCCGGGACACTCACGCGGGAGACCCAGTACTTC
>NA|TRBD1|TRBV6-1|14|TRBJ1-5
CASSDRGQRQPQHF
TGTGCCAGCAGTGACAGGGGGCAACGACAGCCCCAGCATTTT
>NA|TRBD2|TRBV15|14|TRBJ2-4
CATSEAGRGYIQYF
TGTGCCACCAGCGAGGCAGGGAGGGGTTACATTCAGTACTTC
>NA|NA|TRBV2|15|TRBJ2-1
CASRGDVRGINEQFF
TGTGCCAGTAGGGGGGACGTAAGGGGCATCAATGAGCAGTTCTTC
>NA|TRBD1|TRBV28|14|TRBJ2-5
CASSPTGAGETQYF
TGTGCCAGCAGCCCAACAGGGGCCGGAGAGACCCAGTACTTC
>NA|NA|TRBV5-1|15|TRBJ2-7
CASSLEQVESYEQYF
TGCGCCAGCAGCTTGGAACAGGTTGAATCGTACGAGCAGTACTTC
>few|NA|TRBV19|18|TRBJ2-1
CASSFRGGRSQNYNEQFF
TGTGCCAGTAGTTTTAGGGGGGGCAGAAGTCAAAACTACAATGAGCAGTTCTTC
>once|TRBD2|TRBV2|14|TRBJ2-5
CASSPAGEGETQYF
TGTGCCAGCAGCCCCGCGGGGGAGGGGGAGACCCAGTACTTC
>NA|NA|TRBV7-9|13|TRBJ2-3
CASSLAGLDTQYF
TGTGCCAGCAGCTTAGCAGGGTTGGATACGCAGTATTTT
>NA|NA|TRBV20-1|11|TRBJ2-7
CSARQPYEQYF
TGCAGTGCTCGACAACCCTACGAGCAGTACTTC
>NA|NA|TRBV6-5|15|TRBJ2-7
CASSYSTGTRNEQYF
TGTGCCAGCAGTTACTCGACTGGGACACGAAATGAGCAGTACTTC
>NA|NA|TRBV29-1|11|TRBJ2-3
CSVVGTRGQYF
TGCAGCGTTGTAGGGACACGGGGGCAGTATTTT
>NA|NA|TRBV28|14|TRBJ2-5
CASSDPAIQETQYF
TGTGCCAGCAGTGATCCTGCGATCCAAGAGACCCAGTACTTC
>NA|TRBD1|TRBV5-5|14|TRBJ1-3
CASNPGQAGNTIYF
TGTGCCAGCAACCCGGGACAGGCCGGAAACACCATATATTTT
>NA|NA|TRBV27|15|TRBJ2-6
CASSSVSLGANVLTF
TGTGCCAGCAGTTCTGTGTCTCTTGGGGCCAACGTCCTGACTTTC
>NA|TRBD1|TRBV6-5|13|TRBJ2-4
CASRKTGLDIQYF
TGTGCCAGCAGGAAGACAGGGCTGGACATTCAGTACTTC
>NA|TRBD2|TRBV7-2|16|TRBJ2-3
CASSLVAGAWADTQYF
TGTGCCAGCAGCTTGGTAGCGGGAGCATGGGCAGATACGCAGTATTTT
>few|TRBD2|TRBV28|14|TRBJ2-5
CASTFLAGVKTQYF
TGTGCCAGCACATTTCTAGCGGGGGTAAAGACCCAGTACTTC
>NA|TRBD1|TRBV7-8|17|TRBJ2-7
CASSPAARWTGTYEQYF
TGTGCCAGCAGCCCCGCCGCCCGGTGGACAGGGACCTACGAGCAGTACTTC